The next 14 T cell receptor beta chains were all read from a single sample in a study of glioma-infiltrating T cells. Amplification of TCR alpha and beta CDR3 regions from RNA used iRepertoire nested multiplex PCR. TCRdb analysed the multiplex PCR reads with MiXCR anew, one entry per CDR3 protein. Of roughly 100,000 distinct CDR3 sequences listed, less than 30% are singletons. Sample: glioma tissue, nonneoplastic brain tissue, or PBMCs (not recorded which). The receptors come from a human donor with low-grade glioma or glioblastoma, undergoing nonglioma brain surgery, or in good health (not recorded which).

Only one count was recorded for this clonotype. This sequence may be a read error, since a much larger clone differs from it by one base. The gene calls are TRBV7-8 and TRBJ2-7; D uncertain. There are 13 residues in the CDR3. Germline values: CDR1 SGHVS, CDR2 FQNEAQ. The CDR3 loop is CASSTYSSYGQYF. CDR3 coding DNA: TGTGCCAGCAGTACGTACAGCTCCTACGGGCAGTACTTC.

This clonotype has a handful of counts. The rearrangement links TRBV3-1 to TRBJ1-2; the D is unclear. This CDR3 spans 12 amino acids. V lost 2 bases and J 10 bases, leaving 11 bases between the germline ends. Germline V gene sequence: CDR1 LGHDT, CDR2 YNNKEL (reference sequence). The CDR3 region is CASSQQLTSYTF. Written as DNA, the CDR3 is TGTGCCAGCAGCCAACAGTTGACATCCTACACCTTC.

This rearrangement joins TRBV27 to TRBJ2-3; 10 bases align to TRBD2. Germline V CDR1 and CDR2: MNHEY, SMNVEV (reference sequence). The CDR3 length is 13 residues. J gave up 4 bases and V 10 bases, and 5 bases lay outside the gene matches. In DNA, the CDR3 is TGTGCCATCAGCGGGGGGGAGGCAGATACGCAGTATTTT. Translation gives CAISGGEADTQYF.

This chain uses TRBV29-1 with TRBJ2-1; D might be TRBD1 or TRBD2, each matching 7 bases. This CDR3 comprises 12 residues. Germline V gene lookup returns CDR1 SQVTM and CDR2 ANQGSEA. V lost 5 bases and J 10 bases, leaving 15 bases between the germline ends. CDR3: CSVRQGEGEQFF. In DNA form, the CDR3 reads TGCAGCGTTCGGCAGGGGGAGGGCGAGCAGTTCTTC.

This clonotype showed up just a few times. The J gene is TRBJ1-6, the V gene TRBV7-9, with D tentatively TRBD1 (5 bases). Germline values: CDR1 SEHNR, CDR2 FQNEAQ (reference sequence). The CDR3 spans 15 residues. Trimming removed 5 bases at V and 3 bases at J, with 11 bases between. The CDR3 sequence is CASSNRDGYNSPLHF. For the CDR3, the DNA is TGTGCCAGCAGCAACCGGGACGGCTATAATTCACCCCTCCACTTT.

As for this clonotype: A read error may be the cause here, since a much bigger clone is one base away. V and J are TRBV6-1 and TRBJ2-6; tentatively, D is TRBD2 (7 bases). The CDR3 has 14 residues. Germline V gene lookup returns CDR1 MNHNS and CDR2 SASEGT. The V end was cut by 6 bases, the J end by 8 bases, with 14 bases between. The CDR3 DNA reads as TGTGCCAGCAGCCGGGGGGCCGGGTCCAACGTCCTGACTTTC. This translates into CASSRGAGSNVLTF.

The chain links TRBV2 to TRBJ1-3; possible D gene TRBD1, 6 bases. The V end lost 4 bases, the J end lost 0 bases, and 10 bases lay between the germline ends. The length of the CDR3 is 15 residues. Germline CDR1 is SNHLY and CDR2 is FYNNEI. CDR3 sequence: CASSAGHSSGNTIYF. CDR3 DNA sequence: TGTGCCAGCAGTGCGGGACACTCCTCTGGAAACACCATATATTTT.

This clonotype was recorded a few times. The chain joins TRBV18 to TRBJ1-2; D is perhaps TRBD1 (5 bases). The V end lost 4 bases, the J end lost 3 bases, and 9 bases lay between the germline ends. CDR1 is KGHSH, CDR2 LQKENI, per germline. The CDR3 covers 13 residues. The CDR3 coding sequence is TGTGCCAGCTCACAGGGACCGGACTATGGCTACACCTTC. Its protein is CASSQGPDYGYTF.

This clonotype appeared a single time. The chain combines TRBV12-5 with TRBJ2-7; 8 bases align to TRBD1. The CDR3 loop spans 14 amino acids. Losses at the gene ends were 7 bases for V and 4 bases for J; bases not matched to a gene: 9. Germline-derived CDR1 and CDR2 are LGHNT and FRNRAP. The CDR3 is CASDIRDRRYEQYF. The CDR3 DNA is TGTGCTAGTGATATCCGGGACAGGAGATACGAGCAGTACTTC.

This clonotype was observed many times. The rearrangement joins TRBV6-2 or TRBV6-3 to TRBJ2-1; unclear D gene. With 3 bases removed from V and 4 bases from J, the gap between germline ends came to 7 bases. The CDR3 covers 13 residues. Germline values: CDR1 MNHEY, CDR2 SVGEGT. The CDR3 coding sequence is TGTGCCAGCAGTTATACGAGGTACAATGAGCAGTTCTTC. Translating gives CASSYTRYNEQFF.

This clonotype was counted many times. This CDR3 reads CSASLTGNTIYF. In nucleotides, the CDR3 is TGCAGTGCTAGCTTAACTGGAAACACCATATATTTT. The chain recombines TRBV20-1 with TRBJ1-3; the D is unclear. The ends were cut back, 3 bases at V and 2 bases at J, with 5 bases in the middle. This CDR3 is 12 amino acids long. Germline lookup yields CDR1 DFQATT and CDR2 SNEGSKA (reference sequence).

This clonotype came up many times. The chain uses TRBV19 and TRBJ1-1; D call uncertain. The CDR3 has 13 residues. Germline V gene data show CDR1 as LNHDA and CDR2 as SQIVND (reference sequence). V was trimmed by 4 bases and J by 1 base, leaving 7 bases between them. The CDR3 loop reads CASSTARNTEAFF. The CDR3 DNA sequence: TGTGCCAGTAGTACGGCAAGGAACACTGAAGCTTTCTTT.

The sample holds many counts of this clonotype. The chain combines TRBV3-1 with TRBJ2-1, with no clear D. The CDR3 spans 16 residues. CDR1 is LGHDT and CDR2 is YNNKEL in the germline V gene (reference sequence). Trimming left V 4 bases short and J 0 bases short, with 13 bases between. The CDR3: CASSPRVQSSYNEQFF. CDR3 sequence (DNA): TGTGCCAGCAGCCCCCGGGTCCAGAGCTCCTACAATGAGCAGTTCTTC.

The V call is TRBV4-1, the J call TRBJ1-6; D not certain. Germline V CDR1 and CDR2: MGHRA, YSYEKL. Trimming cost V 1 base and J 7 bases, with 20 bases left between them. The length of the CDR3 is 18 residues. The CDR3 DNA reads as TGCGCCAGCAGCCAAGTGGGCCTAGCGGGGTTCTACAATTCACCCCTCCACTTT. Protein product: CASSQVGLAGFYNSPLHF.